The 16 T cell receptor beta chains below were found in one sample sequenced in a study of T cells in Graves' hyperthyroidism and ophthalmopathy. TCR beta CDR3 sequences were amplified from RNA transcripts. Primed by the HTBI set, a first-round RT-PCR was run on the TCR CDR3. In TCRdb, the multiplex PCR reads were re-called with MiXCR into one record per CDR3 protein. The sample holds about 600,000 distinct CDR3 sequences, 14% seen once. The sequencing sample was made of blood. All receptors come from a woman aged 18-29 years with Graves' ophthalmopathy.

This clonotype was seen repeatedly, ten times or more. V is TRBV27 and J is TRBJ2-3, with D hard to call. Deletions cut 2 bases from V and 0 bases from J, with 18 bases between. Per the germline V gene, CDR1 is MNHEY and CDR2 is SMNVEV (reference sequence). CDR3 size: 18 residues. For the CDR3, the DNA is TGTGCCAGCAGTTTACTCGGCTGGTATCCTATTAGCACAGATACGCAGTATTTT. The encoded protein is CASSLLGWYPISTDTQYF.

This clonotype showed up many times. V gene TRBV2 combines with J gene TRBJ1-1, with TRBD1 as a possible D gene (5 bases). Trimming pared 3 bases from V and 4 bases from J, leaving 9 bases between. There are 13 residues in the CDR3. Per the germline V gene, CDR1 is SNHLY and CDR2 is FYNNEI. In nucleotides, the CDR3 is TGTGCCAGCAGTGATCTAGGGGTCACTGAAGCTTTCTTT. It specifies CASSDLGVTEAFF.

This clonotype was picked up many times. This sequence joins TRBV7-2 and TRBJ1-2; D gene unclear. The ends were cut back, 0 bases at V and 8 bases at J, with 31 bases in the middle. This CDR3 contains 20 residues. CDR1 and CDR2 (germline): SGHTA, FQGNSA. This CDR3 is CASSLARQGHTLGSLEGYTF. CDR3 sequence (DNA): TGTGCCAGCAGCTTAGCCCGGCAAGGGCATACACTCGGTTCGTTAGAGGGCTACACCTTC.

This clonotype was observed many times. V gene TRBV3-1 combines with J gene TRBJ2-1; no firm D call. Trimming shortened V by 1 base and J by 9 bases, and 4 bases separated the two germline ends. Germline-derived CDR1 and CDR2 are LGHDT and YNNKEL (reference sequence). There are 11 residues in the CDR3. The chain's CDR3 is CASSQGGEQFF. CDR3 DNA: TGTGCCAGCAGCCAAGGGGGTGAGCAGTTCTTC.

This clonotype has a count of ten or more. The chain is built from TRBV28 and TRBJ2-3; 8 bases are shared with TRBD2. Germline trimming cut 3 bases from V and 2 bases from J; bases unmatched to any gene: 4. The CDR3 consists of 15 residues. Germline CDR1 and CDR2: MDHEN and SYDVKM. As DNA, the CDR3 is TGTGCCAGCAGTTTTGACGGGAGGGCCACAGATACGCAGTATTTT. Translated: CASSFDGRATDTQYF. Based on the CDR3 plus reference TRBV28 and TRBJ2-3, the full variable domain is DVKVTQSSRYLVKRTGEKVFLECVQDMDHENMFWYRQDPGLGLRLIYFSYDVKMKEKGDIPEGYSVSREKKERFSLILESASTNQTSMYLCASSFDGRATDTQYFGPGTRLTVL.

A few counts support this clonotype. This chain uses TRBV12-3 or TRBV12-4 with TRBJ1-1, with 10 nucleotides matching TRBD1. Losses at the gene ends were 4 bases for V and 3 bases for J; bases not matched to a gene: 5. The length of the CDR3 is 15 residues. In DNA form, the CDR3 reads TGTGCCAGCAGTTCCCCCGGGACAGGGGACACTGAAGCTTTCTTT. This gives the protein CASSSPGTGDTEAFF.

The J gene is TRBJ2-2, the V gene TRBV5-1, with 8 bases that match TRBD2. Germline V gene data show CDR1 as SGHRS and CDR2 as YFSETQ. The CDR3 is 21 amino acids. After removal of 2 bases from V and 2 bases from J, the junction contained 20 bases not matched to a gene. The CDR3 sequence: CASSLTLTSRRSGKNTGELFF. For the CDR3, the DNA is TGCGCCAGCAGCTTAACCCTCACGTCCAGACGTAGCGGGAAAAACACCGGGGAGCTGTTTTTT.

This chain links TRBV4-3 with TRBJ2-1; the D call may be TRBD1 or TRBD2 (5 bases each). The germline V and J ends were trimmed by 4 bases and 6 bases, with 16 bases remaining between them. CDR1 and CDR2 (germline): LGHNA, YSLEER. The CDR3 contains 15 residues. This CDR3 is CASSRGPGGLNEQFF. The DNA of the CDR3 is TGCGCCAGCAGCCGAGGCCCTGGGGGTCTCAATGAGCAGTTCTTC.

This clonotype came up many times. The V call is TRBV12-3 or TRBV12-4, the J call TRBJ1-1; D is uncertain. This CDR3 region has 10 residues. This CDR3 is CVLGQDEAFF. In DNA form, the CDR3 reads TGTGTCCTGGGCCAAGATGAAGCTTTCTTT.

This clonotype has a count of ten or more. The V and J genes are TRBV30 and TRBJ1-2, with a tentative D call TRBD1 (6 bases). CDR1 and CDR2 (germline): GTSNPN, SVGIG (reference sequence). Between the trimmed V and J ends, which lost 4 bases and 4 bases, there was a span of 13 bases. The CDR3 loop spans 13 amino acids. CDR3 sequence: CAWTLQGGYGYTF. CDR3 DNA: TGTGCCTGGACCCTACAGGGAGGCTATGGCTACACCTTC.

There are many counts of this clonotype. CDR3 sequence (DNA): TGTGCCAGCATCGGGACTAGCGGGAGTAGGTACGAGCAGTACTTC. Residues: CASIGTSGSRYEQYF. V is TRBV6-4 and J is TRBJ2-7; 14 nucleotides align to TRBD2. The CDR3 runs 15 residues. The junction had 6 bases not matched to a gene; V was cut back by 7 bases and J by 4 bases. Germline V CDR1 and CDR2: MRHNA, SNTAGT.

This clonotype was found many times. The chain combines TRBV11-2 with TRBJ2-2, with D uncertain. CDR3 size: 16 residues. Trimming stripped 6 bases from V and 3 bases from J, with 17 bases between. Germline V gives CDR1 SGHAT, CDR2 FQNNGV. In DNA, the CDR3 is TGTGCCAGCAGGGCATTTAGAGACGGGTACACCGGGGAGCTGTTTTTT. This codes for CASRAFRDGYTGELFF.

This clonotype was seen a few times. This rearrangement joins TRBV27 to TRBJ2-7; D may be TRBD2 (7 bases). CDR1 MNHEY and CDR2 SMNVEV come from the germline V gene (reference sequence). V lost 4 bases and J 5 bases, leaving 18 bases between the germline ends. CDR3 length: 15 amino acids. The CDR3: CASSWPGRGVNEQYF. The CDR3 DNA reads TGTGCCAGCAGTTGGCCGGGGAGGGGGGTAAACGAGCAGTACTTC.

The V and J genes are TRBV2 and TRBJ1-5, with a weak D call TRBD1 (6 bases). V shed 6 bases and J shed 5 bases, with 11 bases lying between them. There are 13 residues in the CDR3. Per the germline V gene, CDR1 is SNHLY and CDR2 is FYNNEI. CDR3 in DNA: TGTGCCAGCAGAGGGACATCCGATCAGCCCCAGCATTTT. Protein: CASRGTSDQPQHF.

This clonotype was detected ten times or more. A much larger clone differs by one base, so this may be a read error. This rearrangement joins TRBV20-1 to TRBJ2-1, with D unclear. CDR3 length: 11 residues. Germline CDR1 is DFQATT and CDR2 is SNEGSKA (reference sequence). Trimming cost V 4 bases and J 0 bases, with 1 base left between them. CDR3 loop: CSANSYNEQFF. CDR3 coding DNA: TGCAGTGCTAACTCCTACAATGAGCAGTTCTTC.

In this sample, this clonotype turned up a few times. The CDR3 sequence: CASTRGERPGLYEQYF. CDR3 nucleotides: TGTGCCAGCACCCGAGGGGAGCGGCCTGGGCTCTACGAGCAGTACTTC. The J gene is TRBJ2-7, the V gene TRBV27; D tentatively fits TRBD1 or TRBD2 (5 bases each). The germline CDR1 and CDR2 sequences are MNHEY and SMNVEV (reference sequence). CDR3 size: 16 residues. Trimming removed 7 bases from V and 3 bases from J, with 22 bases in between.